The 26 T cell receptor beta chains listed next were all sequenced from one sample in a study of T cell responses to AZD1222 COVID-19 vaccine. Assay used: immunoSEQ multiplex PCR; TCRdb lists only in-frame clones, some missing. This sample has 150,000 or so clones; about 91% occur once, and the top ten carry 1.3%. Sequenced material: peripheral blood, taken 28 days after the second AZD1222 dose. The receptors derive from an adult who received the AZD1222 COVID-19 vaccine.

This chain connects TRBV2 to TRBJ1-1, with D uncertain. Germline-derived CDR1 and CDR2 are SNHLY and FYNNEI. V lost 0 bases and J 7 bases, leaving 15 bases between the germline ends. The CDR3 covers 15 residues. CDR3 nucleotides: TGTGCCAGCAGTGAAGCGCTACTGGCCAGACGTGAAGCTTTCTTT. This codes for CASSEALLARREAFF.

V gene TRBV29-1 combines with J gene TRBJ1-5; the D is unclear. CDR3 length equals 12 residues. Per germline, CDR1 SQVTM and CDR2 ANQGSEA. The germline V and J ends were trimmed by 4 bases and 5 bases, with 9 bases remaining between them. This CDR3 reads CSVVAGDQPQHF. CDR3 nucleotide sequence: TGCAGCGTTGTCGCAGGAGATCAGCCCCAGCATTTT.

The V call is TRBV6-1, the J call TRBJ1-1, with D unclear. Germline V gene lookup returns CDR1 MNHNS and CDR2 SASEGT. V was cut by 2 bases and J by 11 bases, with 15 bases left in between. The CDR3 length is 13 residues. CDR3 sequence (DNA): TGTGCCAGCAGTGAAAAAGGGTTTTCGAGGGCTTTCTTT. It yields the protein CASSEKGFSRAFF.

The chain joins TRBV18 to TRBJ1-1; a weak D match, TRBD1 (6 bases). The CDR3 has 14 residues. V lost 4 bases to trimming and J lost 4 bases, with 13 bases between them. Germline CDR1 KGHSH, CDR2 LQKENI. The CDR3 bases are TGTGCCAGCTCACGGGACACGGAGAGCACTGAAGCTTTCTTT. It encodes CASSRDTESTEAFF.

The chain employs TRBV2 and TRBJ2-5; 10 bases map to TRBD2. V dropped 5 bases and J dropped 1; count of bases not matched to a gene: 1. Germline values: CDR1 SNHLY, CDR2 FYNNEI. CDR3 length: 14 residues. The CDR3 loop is CASSRTSGQETQYF. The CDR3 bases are TGTGCCAGCAGTAGGACTAGCGGCCAAGAGACCCAGTACTTC. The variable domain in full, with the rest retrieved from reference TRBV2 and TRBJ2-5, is EPEVTQTPSHQVTQMGQEVILRCVPISNHLYFYWYRQILGQKVEFLVSFYNNEISEKSEIFDDQFSVERPDGSNFTLKIRSTKLEDSAMYFCASSRTSGQETQYFGPGTRLLVL.

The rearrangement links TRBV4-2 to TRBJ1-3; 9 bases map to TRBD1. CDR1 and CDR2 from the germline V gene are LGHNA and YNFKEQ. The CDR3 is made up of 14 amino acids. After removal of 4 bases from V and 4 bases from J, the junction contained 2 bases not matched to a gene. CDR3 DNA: TGTGCCAGCAGCCCCGGGACAGGGGGAAACACCATATATTTT. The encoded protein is CASSPGTGGNTIYF.

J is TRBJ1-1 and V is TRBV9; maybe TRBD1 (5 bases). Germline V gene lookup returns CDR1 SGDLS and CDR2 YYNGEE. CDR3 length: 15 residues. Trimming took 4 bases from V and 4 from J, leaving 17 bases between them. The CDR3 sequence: CASSYNSQGGTEAFF. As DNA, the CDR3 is TGTGCCAGCAGCTACAATTCGCAGGGAGGCACTGAAGCTTTCTTT.

The CDR3 DNA sequence: TGTGCCAGCACCCTAACGGGGCAGGGCAAGGGCACTGAAGCTTTCTTT. Translation gives CASTLTGQGKGTEAFF. The chain carries TRBV28 and TRBJ1-1; D is possibly TRBD1 (5 bases). Per germline, CDR1 MDHEN and CDR2 SYDVKM. With 7 bases removed from V and 4 bases from J, the gap between germline ends came to 22 bases. This CDR3 spans 16 amino acids.

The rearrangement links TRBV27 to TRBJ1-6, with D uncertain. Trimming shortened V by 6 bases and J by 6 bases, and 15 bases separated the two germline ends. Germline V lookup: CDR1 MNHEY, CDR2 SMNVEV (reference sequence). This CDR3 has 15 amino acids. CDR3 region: CASRGWQAINSPLHF. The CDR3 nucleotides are TGTGCCAGCAGGGGCTGGCAGGCGATTAATTCACCCCTCCACTTT.

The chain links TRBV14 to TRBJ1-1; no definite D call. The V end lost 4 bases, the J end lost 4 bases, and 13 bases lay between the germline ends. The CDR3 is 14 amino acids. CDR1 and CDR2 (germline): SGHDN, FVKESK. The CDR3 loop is CASSPPLGSTEAFF. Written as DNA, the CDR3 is TGTGCCAGCAGCCCGCCGCTGGGCAGCACTGAAGCTTTCTTT.

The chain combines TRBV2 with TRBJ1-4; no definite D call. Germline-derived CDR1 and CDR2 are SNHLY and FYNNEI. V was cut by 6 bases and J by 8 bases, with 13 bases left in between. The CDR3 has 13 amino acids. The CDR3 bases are TGTGCCAGCAGACCAGGAATACAAGAAAAACTGTTTTTT. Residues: CASRPGIQEKLFF.

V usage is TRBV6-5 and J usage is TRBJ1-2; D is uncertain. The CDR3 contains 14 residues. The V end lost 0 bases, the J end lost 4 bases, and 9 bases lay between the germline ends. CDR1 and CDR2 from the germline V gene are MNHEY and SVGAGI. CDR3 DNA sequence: TGTGCCAGCAGTTACTCCCGGTCCTCCTATGGCTACACCTTC. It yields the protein CASSYSRSSYGYTF.

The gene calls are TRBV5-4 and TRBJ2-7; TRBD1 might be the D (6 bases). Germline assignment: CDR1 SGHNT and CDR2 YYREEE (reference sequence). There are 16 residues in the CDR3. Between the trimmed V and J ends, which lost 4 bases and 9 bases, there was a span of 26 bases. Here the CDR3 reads CASSQSNRDNPYRQYF. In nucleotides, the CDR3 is TGTGCCAGCAGCCAATCAAACCGGGACAACCCGTACAGGCAGTACTTC.

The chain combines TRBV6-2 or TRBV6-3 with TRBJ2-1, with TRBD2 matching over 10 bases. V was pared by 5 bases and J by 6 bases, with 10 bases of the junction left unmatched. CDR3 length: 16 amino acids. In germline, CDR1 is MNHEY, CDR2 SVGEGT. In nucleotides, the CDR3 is TGTGCCAGCAGTCCGCGGCAGCGGGAGGGGGTCAATGAGCAGTTCTTC. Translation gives CASSPRQREGVNEQFF.

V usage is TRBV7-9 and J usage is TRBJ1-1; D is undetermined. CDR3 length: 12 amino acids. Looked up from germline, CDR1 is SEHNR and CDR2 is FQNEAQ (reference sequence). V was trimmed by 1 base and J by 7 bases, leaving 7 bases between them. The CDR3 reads CASSLGSGEAFF. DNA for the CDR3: TGTGCCAGCAGCTTAGGAAGCGGTGAAGCTTTCTTT.

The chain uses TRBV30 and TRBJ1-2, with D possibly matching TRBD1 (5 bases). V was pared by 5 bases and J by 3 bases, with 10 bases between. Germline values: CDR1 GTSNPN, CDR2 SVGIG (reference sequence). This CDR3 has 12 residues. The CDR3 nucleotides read TGTGCCTGGGGGACGGCCGACTATGGCTACACCTTC. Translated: CAWGTADYGYTF. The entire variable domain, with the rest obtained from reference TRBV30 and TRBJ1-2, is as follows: SQTIHQWPATLVQPVGSPLSLECTVEGTSNPNLYWYRQAAGRGLQLLFYSVGIGQISSEVPQNLSASRPQDRQFILSSKKLLLSDSGFYLCAWGTADYGYTFGSGTRLTVV.

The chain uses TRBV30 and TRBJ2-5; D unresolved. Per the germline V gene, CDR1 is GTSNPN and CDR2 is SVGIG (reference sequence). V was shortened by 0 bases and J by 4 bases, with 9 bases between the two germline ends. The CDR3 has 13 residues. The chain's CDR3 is CAWSVKVGETQYF. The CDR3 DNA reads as TGTGCCTGGAGTGTAAAAGTCGGAGAGACCCAGTACTTC.

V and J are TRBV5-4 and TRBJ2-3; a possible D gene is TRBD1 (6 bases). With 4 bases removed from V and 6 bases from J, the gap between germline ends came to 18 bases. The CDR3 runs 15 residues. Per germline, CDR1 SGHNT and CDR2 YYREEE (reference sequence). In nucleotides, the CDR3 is TGTGCCAGCAGCCCGGACAGTACGATCGCCGATACGCAGTATTTT. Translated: CASSPDSTIADTQYF.

DNA for the CDR3: TGTGCCAGCTCACCAACCAGAACCAGGACAGACACCGGGGAGCTGTTTTTT. It is translated as CASSPTRTRTDTGELFF. The chain recombines TRBV18 with TRBJ2-2, with D perhaps matching TRBD1 (6 bases). In germline, CDR1 is KGHSH, CDR2 LQKENI. The V end lost 2 bases, the J end lost 3 bases, and 16 bases lay between the germline ends. The CDR3 has 17 amino acids.

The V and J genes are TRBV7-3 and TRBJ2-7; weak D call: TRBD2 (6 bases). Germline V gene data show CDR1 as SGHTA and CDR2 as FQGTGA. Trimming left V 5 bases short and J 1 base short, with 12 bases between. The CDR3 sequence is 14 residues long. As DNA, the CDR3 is TGTGCCAGCAGCCCCATGGCGGGATCCTACGAGCAGTACTTC. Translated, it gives CASSPMAGSYEQYF.

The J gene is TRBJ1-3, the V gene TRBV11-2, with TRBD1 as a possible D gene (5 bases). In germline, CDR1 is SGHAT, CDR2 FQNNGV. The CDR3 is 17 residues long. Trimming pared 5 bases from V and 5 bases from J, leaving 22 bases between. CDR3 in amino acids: CASSPLKGDALRNTIYF. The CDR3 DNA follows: TGTGCCAGCAGCCCTCTTAAAGGGGACGCGCTCCGAAACACCATATATTTT.

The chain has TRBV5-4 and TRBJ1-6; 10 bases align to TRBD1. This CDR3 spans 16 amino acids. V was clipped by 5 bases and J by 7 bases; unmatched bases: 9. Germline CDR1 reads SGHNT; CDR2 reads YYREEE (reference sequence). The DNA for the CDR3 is TGTGCCAGCAGGCAACCGGGACAGGGGAGGAATTCACCCCTCCACTTT. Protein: CASRQPGQGRNSPLHF.

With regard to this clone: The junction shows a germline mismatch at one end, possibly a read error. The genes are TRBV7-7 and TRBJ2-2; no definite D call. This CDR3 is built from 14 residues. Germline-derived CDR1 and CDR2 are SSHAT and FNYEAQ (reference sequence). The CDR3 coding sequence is TGTGCTAGCAGCTTAGTCCCGACCACCGGGGAGCTGTTTTTT. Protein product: CASSLVPTTGELFF. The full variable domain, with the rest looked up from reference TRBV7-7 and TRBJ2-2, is GAGVSQSPRYKVTKRGQDVTLRCDPISSHATLYWYQQALGQGPEFLTYFNYEAQPDKSGLPSDRFSAERPEGSISTLTIQRTEQRDSAMYRCASSLVPTTGELFFGEGSRLTVL.

CDR3 loop: CATSAPGSYEQYF. The CDR3 coding sequence is TGTGCCACCAGTGCCCCAGGGTCCTACGAGCAGTACTTC. The chain is built from TRBV24-1 and TRBJ2-7; D might be TRBD1 (5 bases). Looked up from germline, CDR1 is KGHDR and CDR2 is SFDVKD. The CDR3 length is 13 residues. Trimming removed 5 bases at V and 1 base at J, with 8 bases between.

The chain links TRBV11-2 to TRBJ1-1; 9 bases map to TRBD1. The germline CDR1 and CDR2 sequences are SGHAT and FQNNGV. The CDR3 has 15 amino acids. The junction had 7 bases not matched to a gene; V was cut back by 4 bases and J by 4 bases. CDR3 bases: TGTGCCAGCAGCTCTTACAGGGGGCTGGGCACTGAAGCTTTCTTT. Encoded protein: CASSSYRGLGTEAFF.

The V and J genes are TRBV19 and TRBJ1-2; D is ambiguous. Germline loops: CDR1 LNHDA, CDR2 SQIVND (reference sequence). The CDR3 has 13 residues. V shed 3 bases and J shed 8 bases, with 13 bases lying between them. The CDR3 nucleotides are TGTGCCAGTAGTATTCTTCTGAGACACGGCTACACCTTC. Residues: CASSILLRHGYTF.